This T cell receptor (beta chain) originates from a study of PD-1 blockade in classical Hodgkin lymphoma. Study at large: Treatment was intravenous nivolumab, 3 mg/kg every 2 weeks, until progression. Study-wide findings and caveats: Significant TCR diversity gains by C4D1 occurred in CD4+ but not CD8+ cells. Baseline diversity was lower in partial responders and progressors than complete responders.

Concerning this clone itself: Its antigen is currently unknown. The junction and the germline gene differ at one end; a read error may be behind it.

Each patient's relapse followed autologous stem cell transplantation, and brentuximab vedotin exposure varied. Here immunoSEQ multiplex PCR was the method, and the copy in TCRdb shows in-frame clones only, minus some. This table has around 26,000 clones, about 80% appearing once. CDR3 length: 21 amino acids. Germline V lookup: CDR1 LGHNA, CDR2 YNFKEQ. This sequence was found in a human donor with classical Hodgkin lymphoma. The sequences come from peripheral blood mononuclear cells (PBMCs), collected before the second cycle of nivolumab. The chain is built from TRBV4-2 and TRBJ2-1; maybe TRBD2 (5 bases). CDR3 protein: CASIQGLPVSIFRCSYNEQFF. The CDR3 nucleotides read TGTGCCAGCATCCAAGGACTCCCAGTTAGTATATTCAGGTGCTCCTACAATGAGCAGTTCTTC.